The 7 T cell receptor beta chains listed next were all sequenced from one sample in a study of neurological immune-mediated disorders. In TCRdb, the 5' RACE reads were re-called with MiXCR into one record per CDR3 protein. This sample has approximately 30,000 distinct CDR3 sequences; approximately 21% occur once, and the top ten carry 16%. The specimen sequenced was PBMCs. These receptors were collected from a woman aged 55-75 years in good health.

This clonotype was seen many times. V gene TRBV7-8 combines with J gene TRBJ1-4; perhaps TRBD1 as D (5 bases). Germline CDR1 and CDR2: SGHVS and FQNEAQ. The CDR3 consists of 15 residues. V dropped 5 bases and J dropped 0 bases, with 10 bases sitting between them. Here the CDR3 DNA reads TGTGCCAGCAGCCCCTACAGGACAACTAATGAAAAACTGTTTTTT. Protein product: CASSPYRTTNEKLFF.

This clonotype occurred many times. The V call is TRBV4-3, the J call TRBJ2-1, with 10 bases lining up with TRBD2. This CDR3 is built from 14 residues. Per the germline V gene, CDR1 is LGHNA and CDR2 is YSLEER. V was pared by 1 base and J by 9 bases, with 3 bases of the junction left unmatched. The CDR3 DNA reads as TGCGCCAGCAGCCAAGGATGGACTAGCGGTGAGCAGTTCTTC. Its translation: CASSQGWTSGEQFF.

J is TRBJ1-2 and V is TRBV3-1; perhaps TRBD1 as D (5 bases). V lost 5 bases to trimming and J lost 6 bases, with 10 bases between them. Germline CDR1 reads LGHDT; CDR2 reads YNNKEL (reference sequence). This CDR3 region has 12 residues. The CDR3, as DNA: TGTGCCAGCAGCTACGGGGGGGATGGCTACACCTTC. It yields the protein CASSYGGDGYTF.

The table lists this clonotype with many counts. J is TRBJ2-6 and V is TRBV5-6; 8 bases match TRBD1. Trimming at V came to 4 bases and at J to 4 bases, leaving 13 bases not matched to a gene. Germline values: CDR1 SGHDT, CDR2 YYEEEE. This CDR3 is 18 amino acids long. The CDR3 nucleotides are TGTGCCAGCAGCCTGGCCGGGCAGGGGGCGCGAGGGGCCAACGTCCTGACTTTC. It translates to CASSLAGQGARGANVLTF.

Ten or more counts support this clonotype. Germline is not matched at one junction end, which may reflect a read error. The CDR3 DNA reads TGTGCTAGCAGCTCACAGATAGGGGAGACCCAGTACTTC. Translated, it gives CASSSQIGETQYF. V gene TRBV7-7 combines with J gene TRBJ2-5; no clear D gene. This CDR3 has 13 residues. The V gene's germline CDR1 is SSHAT and CDR2 FNYEAQ (reference sequence).

This clonotype was counted at least ten times. V usage is TRBV29-1 and J usage is TRBJ2-3; 9 bases map to TRBD2. Trimming at V came to 6 bases and at J to 4 bases, leaving 8 bases not matched to a gene. CDR1 SQVTM and CDR2 ANQGSEA come from the germline V gene. This CDR3 is 14 amino acids long. CDR3 DNA: TGCAGCGTCCTTAGCGGGAGTGGCGCAGATACGCAGTATTTT. Translated, it gives CSVLSGSGADTQYF.

This clonotype was seen many times. The V call is TRBV3-1, the J call TRBJ1-1, with D possibly matching TRBD1 (5 bases). V was pared by 4 bases and J by 8 bases, with 17 bases between. The CDR3 is 14 residues long. Germline CDR1 LGHDT, CDR2 YNNKEL (reference sequence). The CDR3 bases are TGTGCCAGCAGCCTGCGGACCGGGGACGTCGAAGCTTTCTTT. The encoded protein is CASSLRTGDVEAFF. Drawing the rest from reference TRBV3-1 and TRBJ1-1, the complete variable domain is DTAVSQTPKYLVTQMGNDKSIKCEQNLGHDTMYWYKQDSKKFLKIMFSYNNKELIINETVPNRFSPKSPDKAHLNLHINSLELGDSAVYFCASSLRTGDVEAFFGQGTRLTVV.